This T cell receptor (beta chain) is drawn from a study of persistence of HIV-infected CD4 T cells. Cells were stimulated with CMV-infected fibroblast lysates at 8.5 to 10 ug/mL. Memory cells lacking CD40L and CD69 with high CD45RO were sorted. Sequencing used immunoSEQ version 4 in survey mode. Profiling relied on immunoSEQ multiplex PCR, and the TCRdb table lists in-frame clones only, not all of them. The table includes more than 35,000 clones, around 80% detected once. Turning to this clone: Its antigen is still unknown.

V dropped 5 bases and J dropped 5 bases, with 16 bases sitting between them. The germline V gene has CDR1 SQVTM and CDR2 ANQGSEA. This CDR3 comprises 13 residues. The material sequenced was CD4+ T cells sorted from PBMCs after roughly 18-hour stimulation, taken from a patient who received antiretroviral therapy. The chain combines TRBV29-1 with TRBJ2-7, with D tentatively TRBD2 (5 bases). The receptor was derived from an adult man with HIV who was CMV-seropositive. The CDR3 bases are TGCAGCGTTCGGGCGGGTGTGAGGAACGAGCAGTACTTC. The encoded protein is CSVRAGVRNEQYF.